These 3 T cell receptor beta chains originate from one sample sequenced in a study of shared clonotypes between healthy human individuals. Clones were read by immunoSEQ multiplex PCR, and TCRdb kept only the in-frame ones, dropping some. Of about 710,000 clones in the sample, 72% were seen once. Sequenced sample: memory CD4+ T cells sorted from blood. Subset specified: CD45RA-negative fraction. The origin of the receptors is a woman aged 25-40 years in good health.

The V and J genes are TRBV10-2 and TRBJ1-1; 9 nucleotides line up with TRBD1. CDR3 length equals 16 residues. V gave up 2 bases and J gave up 7 bases; unmatched junction bases: 11. In germline, CDR1 is WSHSY, CDR2 SAAADI. The DNA for the CDR3 is TGCGCCAGCAGTGAGGCTGGACAGGGGAGTCGGGATGAAGCTTTCTTT. Its protein is CASSEAGQGSRDEAFF.

V usage is TRBV4-1 and J usage is TRBJ2-5; 9 bases map to TRBD2. This CDR3 comprises 15 residues. Germline V gene lookup returns CDR1 MGHRA and CDR2 YSYEKL. V gave up 4 bases and J gave up 2 bases; unmatched junction bases: 5. For the CDR3, the DNA is TGCGCCAGCAGCCGCAACGGACTAGCGCAAGAGACCCAGTACTTC. Translation gives CASSRNGLAQETQYF.

The chain couples TRBV18 to TRBJ2-5; D is unresolved. The CDR3 runs 15 residues. V lost 6 bases and J 2 bases, leaving 16 bases between the germline ends. In germline, CDR1 is KGHSH, CDR2 LQKENI. The CDR3 loop is CASSSGPPGQETQYF. CDR3 DNA sequence: TGTGCCAGCTCCTCGGGCCCGCCCGGACAAGAGACCCAGTACTTC.